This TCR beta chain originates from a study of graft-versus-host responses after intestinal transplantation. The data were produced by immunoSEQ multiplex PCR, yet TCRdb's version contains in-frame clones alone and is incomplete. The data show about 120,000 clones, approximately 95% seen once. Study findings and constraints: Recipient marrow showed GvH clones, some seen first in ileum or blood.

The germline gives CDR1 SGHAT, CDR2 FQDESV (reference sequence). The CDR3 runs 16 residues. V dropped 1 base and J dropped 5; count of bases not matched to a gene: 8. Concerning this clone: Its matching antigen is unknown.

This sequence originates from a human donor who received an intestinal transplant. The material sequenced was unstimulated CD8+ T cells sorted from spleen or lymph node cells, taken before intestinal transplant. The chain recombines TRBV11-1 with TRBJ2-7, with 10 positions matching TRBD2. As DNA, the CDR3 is TGTGCCAGCAGCTTAGTGTTTACTAGCGGGGACAACGAGCAGTACTTC. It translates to CASSLVFTSGDNEQYF.